Sequencing of this TCR beta chain was carried out in a study of cytomegalovirus exposure and HLA in healthy donors. Although they were nominally healthy when sampled, donors likely had unrecorded immune exposures. PCR was performed using 60 Vbeta and 13 Jbeta primers. Method: immunoSEQ multiplex PCR; TCRdb's copy keeps in-frame clones and lacks some. The sample contains 150,000 to 160,000 clones, more than 75% of which appear only once. This clone was seen once. What it binds is unknown. Findings and caveats of the study: In a later analysis, common viral pathogens appeared linked to several of the most significant clusters. Because they were indistinguishable, some V segments, including TRBV6-2 and TRBV6-3, were excluded. A further, later analysis showed that HLA-associated TCR beta chains (compared with equally common others) were more clonally expanded.

The CDR3 is 13 residues long. V gave up 3 bases and J gave up 7 bases; unmatched junction bases: 6. The germline gives CDR1 GTSNPN, CDR2 SVGIG (reference sequence). The V call is TRBV30, the J call TRBJ1-2; 9 bases fit TRBD1. The clonotype originates from a woman aged 40 to 55 in good health and CMV-seropositive. Sequences were obtained from PBMCs. CDR3 DNA sequence: TGTGCCTGGAGCTCCGGGACAGGGTTTGGCTACACCTTC. It codes for CAWSSGTGFGYTF.